A selection of T cell receptor beta chains follows, all from one sample in a study of early T cells in non-severe SARS-CoV-2 infection. Via MiXCR, TCRdb re-called the 5' RACE reads, giving one row per CDR3 protein. The sample lists fewer than 100,000 distinct CDR3 sequences; approximately 13% were seen once. Sequencing input: whole blood. These receptors came from an adult who was a healthcare worker with PCR-confirmed SARS-CoV-2 infection or an uninfected control (not recorded which). Each CDR3 is given with its conserved first and last residue. D genes are given only for firm matches. Some rows mark clone size as missing; the rest say once, few, many or name a class of expanded clone.

v_call	clone_size	j_call	d_call	cdr3_nt	cdr3_aa
TRBV12-3/TRBV12-4	few	TRBJ1-1	NA	TGTGCCAGCAGTGTTCAGGGGAACACTGAAGCTTTCTTT	CASSVQGNTEAFF
TRBV20-1	many	TRBJ2-1	NA	TGCAGTGCTAGTTGGGTCCGGGGAGAGCAGTTCTTC	CSASWVRGEQFF
TRBV4-2	few	TRBJ2-3	NA	TGTGCCAGCAGCCCTTATGTTAACACAGATACGCAGTATTTT	CASSPYVNTDTQYF
TRBV11-2	few	TRBJ1-6	NA	TGTGCCAGCAGCTCCGGACCGGGAAGAAATTCACCCCTCCACTTT	CASSSGPGRNSPLHF
TRBV28	NA	TRBJ2-7	NA	TGTGCCAGCAGCATTGGCTACGAGCAGTACTTC	CASSIGYEQYF
TRBV2	once	TRBJ1-1	NA	TGTGCCACCTCCAGGGGAGAGGGTAACACTGAAGCTTTCTTT	CATSRGEGNTEAFF
TRBV5-6	NA	TRBJ2-1	NA	TGTGCCAGCAGCGTGCCCCCCGGGACCCTCTTCAATGAGCAGTTCTTC	CASSVPPGTLFNEQFF
TRBV7-9	NA	TRBJ2-7	TRBD1	TGTGCCAGCAGCTTCCCCGCACAGGGGGCAAGGGAGCAGTACTTC	CASSFPAQGAREQYF
TRBV29-1	NA	TRBJ1-2	NA	TGCAGCGTTGAAGATCCCGGACGCGTTAACTATGGCTACACCTTC	CSVEDPGRVNYGYTF
TRBV6-2/TRBV6-3	few	TRBJ1-2	NA	TGTGCCAGCAGTTACCCCCCTAATGGCTACACCTTC	CASSYPPNGYTF
TRBV18	few	TRBJ2-3	NA	TGTGCCAGCTCACCACTCAGGGGATTCACAGATACGCAGTATTTT	CASSPLRGFTDTQYF
TRBV6-1	NA	TRBJ2-5	TRBD2	TGTGCCAGCAGTGGGCTTAGCGGGGGCTTCCAAGAGACCCAGTACTTC	CASSGLSGGFQETQYF
TRBV7-2	many	TRBJ2-2	NA	TGTGCCAGCTCCAGGGACTGGAACACCGGGGAGCTGTTTTTT	CASSRDWNTGELFF
TRBV7-9	few	TRBJ1-6	TRBD1	TGTGCCAGCAGCTTACCATCCGGACAGGCCTTCTATAATTCACCCCTCCACTTT	CASSLPSGQAFYNSPLHF
TRBV28	NA	TRBJ2-7	NA	TGTGCCAGCAGTTTACTGGGGATTGAGCAGTACTTC	CASSLLGIEQYF
TRBV7-9	few	TRBJ2-2	NA	TGTGCCAGCAGCTTAATTAGGACCGGGGAGCTGTTTTTT	CASSLIRTGELFF